This is a list of T cell receptor beta chains from one sample in a study of blood T cell repertoires in COVID-19. The method was immunoSEQ multiplex PCR; TCRdb's version includes in-frame clones alone and lacks a portion of them. The repertoire has about 300,000 clones, approximately 89% of them found once; the top ten carry 1.8%. The sequencing sample was made of peripheral blood. The receptor source for this set is a woman aged 25 to 39 with COVID-19, enrolled during active disease. The CDR3 runs from the conserved cysteine through the conserved F or W.

V gene: TRBV13
J gene: TRBJ2-5
CDR3 protein: CASSLAGLAGGQETQYF

V gene: TRBV7-9
J gene: TRBJ2-3
CDR3 protein: CASSFWTSGGYTDTQYF

V gene: TRBV5-1
J gene: TRBJ1-4
CDR3 protein: CASTLTGGNEKLFF

V gene: TRBV18
J gene: TRBJ1-2
CDR3 protein: CASSPRDRVRGYTF

V gene: TRBV2
J gene: TRBJ2-1
CDR3 protein: CASSFLTTEQFF

V gene: TRBV19
J gene: TRBJ1-6
CDR3 protein: CASSTRQNNSPLHF

V gene: TRBV9
J gene: TRBJ2-5
CDR3 protein: CASSTGTGGSETQYF

V gene: TRBV4-3
J gene: TRBJ2-1
CDR3 protein: CASSQDLRQRYNEQFF

V gene: TRBV6-2/TRBV6-3
J gene: TRBJ1-3
CDR3 protein: CASSSGGTSGNTIYF

V gene: TRBV3-1/TRBV3-2
J gene: TRBJ2-4
CDR3 protein: CASSRTGGNIQYF

V gene: TRBV6-5
J gene: TRBJ1-6
CDR3 protein: CASSRGDRNSPLHF

V gene: TRBV7-9
J gene: TRBJ2-7
CDR3 protein: CASSLALAAEQYF

V gene: TRBV12-3/TRBV12-4
J gene: TRBJ1-1
CDR3 protein: CASRGGQSTEAFF

V gene: TRBV30
J gene: TRBJ1-2
CDR3 protein: CAWSAQAHYGYTF

V gene: TRBV5-1
J gene: TRBJ1-1
CDR3 protein: CASSSSIDPQTHTEAFF

V gene: TRBV4-3
J gene: TRBJ2-1
CDR3 protein: CASSQVLQETSGGRRVF

V gene: TRBV10-3
J gene: TRBJ1-2
CDR3 protein: CAIRDDRNYGYTF

V gene: TRBV5-1
J gene: TRBJ1-1
CDR3 protein: CASSLEGQGNTEAFF

V gene: TRBV24-1
J gene: TRBJ1-5
CDR3 protein: CATGRGLGNQPQHF

V gene: TRBV5-4
J gene: TRBJ1-6
CDR3 protein: CASSRDPGNSPLHF

V gene: TRBV18
J gene: TRBJ2-2
CDR3 protein: CASSLQGTQNTGELFF

V gene: TRBV2
J gene: TRBJ1-5
CDR3 protein: CASSEGRTNNQPQHF

V gene: TRBV6-5
J gene: TRBJ1-5
CDR3 protein: CASSLDGNQPQHF

V gene: TRBV11-2
J gene: TRBJ1-4
CDR3 protein: CASSPNTLTNEKLFF

V gene: TRBV18
J gene: TRBJ1-5
CDR3 protein: CASSNGTGPNQPQHF

V gene: TRBV7-6
J gene: TRBJ2-1
CDR3 protein: CASSLANWGDYNEQFF

V gene: TRBV5-4
J gene: TRBJ2-5
CDR3 protein: CASSLFEVETQYF

V gene: TRBV18
J gene: TRBJ1-2
CDR3 protein: CASSPDRGLDGYTF

V gene: TRBV4-3
J gene: TRBJ2-1
CDR3 protein: CASSRGTGGIYEQFF

V gene: TRBV5-5
J gene: TRBJ1-1
CDR3 protein: CASSPVRGFTEAFF

V gene: TRBV11-2
J gene: TRBJ1-1
CDR3 protein: CASSLNRVGEAFF

V gene: TRBV11-3
J gene: TRBJ1-1
CDR3 protein: CASSRGGGENTEAFF

V gene: TRBV3-1/TRBV3-2
J gene: TRBJ2-5
CDR3 protein: CARSDPAGGQETQYF

V gene: TRBV9
J gene: TRBJ2-7
CDR3 protein: CASSVGDAGTYEQYF

V gene: TRBV19
J gene: TRBJ1-1
CDR3 protein: CASSIVGGASEAFF

V gene: TRBV6-6
J gene: TRBJ1-2
CDR3 protein: CASSKGQGVGYGYTF

V gene: TRBV7-3
J gene: TRBJ2-1
CDR3 protein: CASSLGQGGLSEQFF

V gene: TRBV5-1
J gene: TRBJ1-2
CDR3 protein: CASSASREGQGLNYGYTF

V gene: TRBV5-1
J gene: TRBJ2-1
CDR3 protein: CASSLFRNEQFF

V gene: TRBV28
J gene: TRBJ2-7
CDR3 protein: CASSSLAGRSYEQYF

V gene: TRBV2
J gene: TRBJ1-2
CDR3 protein: CASSKQGGGYTF

V gene: TRBV30
J gene: TRBJ1-1
CDR3 protein: CAWSVLQGAEAFF

V gene: TRBV13
J gene: TRBJ2-1
CDR3 protein: CASSPPGLRNNEQFF

V gene: TRBV30
J gene: TRBJ2-3
CDR3 protein: CAWSVQNYDTQYF

V gene: TRBV2
J gene: TRBJ1-2
CDR3 protein: CASSVEVNYGYTF

V gene: TRBV23-1
J gene: TRBJ1-2
CDR3 protein: CASSQKTGNYGYTF